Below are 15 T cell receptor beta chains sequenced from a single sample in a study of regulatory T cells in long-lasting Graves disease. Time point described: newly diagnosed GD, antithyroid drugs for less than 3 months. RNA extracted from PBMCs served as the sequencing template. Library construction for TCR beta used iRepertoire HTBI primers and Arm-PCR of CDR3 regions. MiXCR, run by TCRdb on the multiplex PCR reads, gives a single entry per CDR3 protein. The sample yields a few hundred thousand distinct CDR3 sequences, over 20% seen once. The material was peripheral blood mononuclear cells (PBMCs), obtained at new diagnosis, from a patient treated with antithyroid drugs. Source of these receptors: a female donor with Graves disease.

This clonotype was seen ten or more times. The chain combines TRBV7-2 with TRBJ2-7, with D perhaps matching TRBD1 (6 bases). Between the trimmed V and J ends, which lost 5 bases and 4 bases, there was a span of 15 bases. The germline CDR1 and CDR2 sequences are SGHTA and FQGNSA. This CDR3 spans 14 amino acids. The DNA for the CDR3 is TGTGCCAGCAGCCAGGGGCCCAGGGGATACGAGCAGTACTTC. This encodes CASSQGPRGYEQYF.

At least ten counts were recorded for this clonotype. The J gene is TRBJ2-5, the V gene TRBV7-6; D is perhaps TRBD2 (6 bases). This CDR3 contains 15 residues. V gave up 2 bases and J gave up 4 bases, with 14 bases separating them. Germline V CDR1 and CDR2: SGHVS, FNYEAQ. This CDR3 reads CASSLMDGSGETQYF. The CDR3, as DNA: TGTGCCAGCAGCTTAATGGACGGGAGTGGAGAGACCCAGTACTTC.

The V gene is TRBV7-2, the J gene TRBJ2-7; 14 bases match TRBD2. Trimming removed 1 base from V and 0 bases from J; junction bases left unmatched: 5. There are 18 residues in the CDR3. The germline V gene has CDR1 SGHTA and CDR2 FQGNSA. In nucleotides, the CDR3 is TGTGCCAGCAGCTTAGTAGGACTAGCGGGAGGCACCTCCTACGAGCAGTACTTC. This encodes CASSLVGLAGGTSYEQYF.

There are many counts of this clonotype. For the CDR3, the DNA is TGTGCCAGCAGCTTAGTTATGACAGGAGCTTTCTTT. This codes for CASSLVMTGAFF. This rearrangement joins TRBV7-8 to TRBJ1-1; D perhaps matches TRBD1 (6 bases). The CDR3 loop spans 12 amino acids. Looked up from germline, CDR1 is SGHVS and CDR2 is FQNEAQ. Deletions cut 1 base from V and 10 bases from J, with 10 bases between.

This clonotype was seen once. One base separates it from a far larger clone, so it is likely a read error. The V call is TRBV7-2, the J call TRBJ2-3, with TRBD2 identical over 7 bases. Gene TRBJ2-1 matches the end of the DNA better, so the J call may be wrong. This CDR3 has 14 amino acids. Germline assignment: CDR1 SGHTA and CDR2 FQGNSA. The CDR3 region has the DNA TGTGCCAGCAGCCCCGGACTAGAAGCCTACGAGCAGTTCTTC. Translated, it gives CASSPGLEAYEQFF.

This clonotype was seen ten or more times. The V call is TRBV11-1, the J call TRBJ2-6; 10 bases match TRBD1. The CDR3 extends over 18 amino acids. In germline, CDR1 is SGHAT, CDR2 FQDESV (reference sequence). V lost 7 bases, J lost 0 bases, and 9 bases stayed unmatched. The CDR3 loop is CASTGDRGRASGANVLTF. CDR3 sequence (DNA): TGTGCCAGCACCGGGGACAGGGGAAGGGCCTCTGGGGCCAACGTCCTGACTTTC.

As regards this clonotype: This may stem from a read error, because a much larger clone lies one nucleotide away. The CDR3 nucleotides are TGCAGTGCGGGAGAGACAGGGGTCTCCTACGAGCAGTACTTC. This translates into CSAGETGVSYEQYF. This chain joins TRBV20-1 and TRBJ2-7; 8 bases match TRBD1. Germline trimming cut 6 bases from V and 0 bases from J; bases unmatched to any gene: 7. The germline CDR1 and CDR2 sequences are DFQATT and SNEGSKA (reference sequence). This CDR3 contains 14 residues.

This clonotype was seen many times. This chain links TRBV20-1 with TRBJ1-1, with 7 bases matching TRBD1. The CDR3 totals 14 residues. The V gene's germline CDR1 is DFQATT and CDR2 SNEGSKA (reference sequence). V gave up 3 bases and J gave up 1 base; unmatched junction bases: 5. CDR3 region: CSASRNRGNTEAFF. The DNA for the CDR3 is TGCAGTGCTAGTCGTAACAGGGGGAACACTGAAGCTTTCTTT.

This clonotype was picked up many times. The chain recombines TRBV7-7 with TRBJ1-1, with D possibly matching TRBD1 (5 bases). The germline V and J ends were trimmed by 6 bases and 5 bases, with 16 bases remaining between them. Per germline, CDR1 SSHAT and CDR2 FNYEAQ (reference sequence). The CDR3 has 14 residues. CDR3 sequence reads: CASSSSGGRTEAFF. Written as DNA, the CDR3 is TGTGCCAGCAGTTCCAGCGGGGGGAGGACTGAAGCTTTCTTT.

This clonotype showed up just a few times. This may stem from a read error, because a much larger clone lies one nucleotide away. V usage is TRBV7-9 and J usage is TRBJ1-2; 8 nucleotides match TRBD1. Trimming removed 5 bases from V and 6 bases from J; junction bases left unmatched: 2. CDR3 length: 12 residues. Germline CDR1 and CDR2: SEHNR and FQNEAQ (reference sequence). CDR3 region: CASSETGDGYTF. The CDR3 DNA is TGTGCCAGCAGCGAGACAGGGGATGGCTACACCTTC.

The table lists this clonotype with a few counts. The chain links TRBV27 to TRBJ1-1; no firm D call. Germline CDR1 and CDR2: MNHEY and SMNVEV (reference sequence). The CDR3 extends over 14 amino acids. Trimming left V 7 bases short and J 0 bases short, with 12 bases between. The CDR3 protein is CASKRTTMNTEAFF. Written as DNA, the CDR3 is TGTGCCAGCAAGAGAACGACGATGAACACTGAAGCTTTCTTT.

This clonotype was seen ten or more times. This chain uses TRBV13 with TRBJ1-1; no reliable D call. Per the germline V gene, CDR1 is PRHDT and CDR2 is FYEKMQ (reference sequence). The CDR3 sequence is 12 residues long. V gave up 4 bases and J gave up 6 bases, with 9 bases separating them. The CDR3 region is CASSSAGPEAFF. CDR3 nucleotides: TGTGCCAGCAGCTCCGCAGGTCCTGAAGCTTTCTTT.

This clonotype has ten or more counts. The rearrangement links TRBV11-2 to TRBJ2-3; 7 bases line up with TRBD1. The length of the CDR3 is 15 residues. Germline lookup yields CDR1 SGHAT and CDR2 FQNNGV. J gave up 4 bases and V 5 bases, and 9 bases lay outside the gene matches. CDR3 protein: CASSTRQGTADTQYF. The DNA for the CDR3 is TGTGCCAGCAGCACCCGACAGGGAACGGCAGATACGCAGTATTTT. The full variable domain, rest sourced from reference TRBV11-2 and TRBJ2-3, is EAGVAQSPRYKIIEKRQSVAFWCNPISGHATLYWYQQILGQGPKLLIQFQNNGVVDDSQLPKDRFSAERLKGVDSTLKIQPAKLEDSAVYLCASSTRQGTADTQYFGPGTRLTVL.

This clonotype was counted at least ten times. CDR3 residues: CASSDRQPSYEQYF. The DNA for the CDR3 is TGTGCCAGCAGCGACCGACAGCCATCCTACGAGCAGTACTTC. The chain carries TRBV7-2 and TRBJ2-7, with a tentative D call TRBD1 (5 bases). Germline CDR1 reads SGHTA; CDR2 reads FQGNSA. The CDR3 sequence is 14 residues long. V lost 5 bases, J lost 1 base, and 12 bases lay in between.

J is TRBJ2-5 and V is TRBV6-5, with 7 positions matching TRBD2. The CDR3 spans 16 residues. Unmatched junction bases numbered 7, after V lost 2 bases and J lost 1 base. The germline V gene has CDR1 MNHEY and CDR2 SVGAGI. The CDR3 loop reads CASSYGRTGGQETQYF. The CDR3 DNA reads TGTGCCAGCAGTTACGGCAGGACGGGGGGCCAAGAGACCCAGTACTTC.